These 18 T cell receptor beta chains came from one sample sequenced in a study of OX40 agonist ivuxolimab in advanced cancers. The data were produced by immunoSEQ multiplex PCR, yet TCRdb's version contains in-frame clones alone and is incomplete. The table lists about 61,000 clones, around 86% of them singletons. Sequenced here: CD4+ or CD8+ T cells sorted from blood, sampled in a trial of the OX40 agonist ivuxolimab. The receptors shown here come from an adult with an advanced solid tumor such as melanoma, head and neck, liver or kidney cancer.

V and J are TRBV19 and TRBJ1-5; D ambiguous. The V and J ends lost 5 bases and 7 bases respectively, with 12 bases between them. Looked up from germline, CDR1 is LNHDA and CDR2 is SQIVND (reference sequence). The CDR3 runs to 13 residues. The CDR3 reads CASSEVMRQPQHF. CDR3 sequence (DNA): TGTGCCAGTAGTGAAGTGATGAGGCAGCCCCAGCATTTT.

This clone occurred once. The V call is TRBV10-3, the J call TRBJ2-1, with TRBD2 matching 10 bases. V dropped 6 bases and J dropped 0; count of bases not matched to a gene: 23. The CDR3 totals 22 residues. The germline V gene encodes CDR1 ENHRY and CDR2 SYGVKD. For the CDR3, the DNA is TGTGCCATCAGAGCCGGGACAGGCTTAACTAGCGGGGACGACCCCTCCTACAATGAGCAGTTCTTC. Encoded protein: CAIRAGTGLTSGDDPSYNEQFF.

CDR3 residues: CASSSRDRGSSPLHF. CDR3 nucleotides: TGTGCCAGCAGCAGCCGGGACAGGGGTTCTTCACCCCTCCACTTT. The chain uses TRBV5-6 and TRBJ1-6; 10 bases match TRBD1. J gave up 9 bases and V 4 bases, and 7 bases lay outside the gene matches. The germline V gene has CDR1 SGHDT and CDR2 YYEEEE. This CDR3 contains 15 residues.

This clone was seen just once. CDR3 nucleotides: TGTGCCAGCAGTTACTCGACAGGGCTGAATGAAAAACTGTTTTTT. Protein product: CASSYSTGLNEKLFF. The V gene is TRBV6-6, the J gene TRBJ1-4; 7 bases match TRBD1. The germline V gene has CDR1 MNHNY and CDR2 SVGAGI (reference sequence). This CDR3 has 15 amino acids. After removal of 0 bases from V and 5 bases from J, the junction contained 3 bases not matched to a gene.

The chain links TRBV9 to TRBJ1-6, with 10 bases matching TRBD1. CDR1 and CDR2 (germline): SGDLS, YYNGEE. The V gene end was trimmed by 0 bases and the J gene end by 11 bases; junction bases not matched to a gene: 5. The CDR3 spans 15 residues. The CDR3 bases are TGTGCCAGCAGCGTAGGGGTGGACAGGGGGGCACCCCTCCACTTT. Translating gives CASSVGVDRGAPLHF.

This sequence joins TRBV6-5 and TRBJ2-1; 8 bases line up with TRBD1. There are 16 residues in the CDR3. CDR1 MNHEY and CDR2 SVGAGI come from the germline V gene. Trimming cost V 0 bases and J 4 bases; bases outside gene matches: 5. The CDR3 protein is CASSYSLGDRYNEQFF. Written as DNA, the CDR3 is TGTGCCAGCAGTTACTCGTTGGGGGACAGGTACAATGAGCAGTTCTTC.

This clone was detected once. This sequence joins TRBV6-1 and TRBJ1-1; the D gene is possibly TRBD1 (5 bases). Trimming cost V 9 bases and J 0 bases, with 11 bases left between them. In germline, CDR1 is MNHNS, CDR2 SASEGT. The CDR3 has 13 residues. As DNA, the CDR3 is TGTGCCAGTACCACGACAGTGAACACTGAAGCTTTCTTT. This sequence encodes CASTTTVNTEAFF.

The genes are TRBV27 and TRBJ2-2; 8 bases align to TRBD1. J lost 5 bases, V lost 5 bases, and 16 bases had no gene match. The CDR3 contains 18 residues. Per germline, CDR1 MNHEY and CDR2 SMNVEV (reference sequence). The CDR3 is CASSPRQGRFRTTGELFF. CDR3 nucleotide sequence: TGTGCCAGCAGTCCGAGACAGGGGAGGTTCCGAACAACCGGGGAGCTGTTTTTT.

This chain joins TRBV11-1 and TRBJ2-5; D is ambiguous. This CDR3 region has 14 residues. From germline, CDR1 is SGHAT and CDR2 FQDESV (reference sequence). Trimming took 2 bases from V and 0 from J, leaving 7 bases between them. The CDR3 nucleotides are TGTGCCAGCAGCTTACGAGAGTACCAAGAGACCCAGTACTTC. It codes for CASSLREYQETQYF.

V usage is TRBV27 and J usage is TRBJ2-7; 14 bases are shared with TRBD2. The V gene end was trimmed by 6 bases and the J gene end by 7 bases; junction bases not matched to a gene: 8. The germline V gene encodes CDR1 MNHEY and CDR2 SMNVEV (reference sequence). This CDR3 is built from 15 residues. CDR3 DNA sequence: TGTGCCAGCAGCCCACTGGGACTAGCGGGGGAAGAGCAGTACTTC. It translates to CASSPLGLAGEEQYF.

This chain uses TRBV28 with TRBJ2-5; D is undetermined. The DNA end lines up better with TRBJ2-7; the J call may be wrong. CDR1 and CDR2 (germline): MDHEN, SYDVKM. The CDR3 loop spans 14 amino acids. This CDR3 reads CASSSPADSYEQYF. CDR3 nucleotide sequence: TGTGCCAGCAGTTCCCCAGCCGACTCCTACGAGCAGTACTTC.

V and J are TRBV4-2 and TRBJ2-5, with 10 bases that match TRBD1. The CDR3 is 16 residues long. Germline V gene lookup returns CDR1 LGHNA and CDR2 YNFKEQ. Trimming took 0 bases from V and 4 from J; bases not matched to a gene: 5. The CDR3 sequence: CASSQDSGQGGETQYF. CDR3 in DNA: TGTGCCAGCAGCCAAGATTCAGGACAGGGGGGAGAGACCCAGTACTTC.

This clone was counted a few times. CDR3 residues: CAWTIAMVSTENTEAFF. The CDR3 region has the DNA TGTGCCTGGACAATAGCGATGGTTTCGACTGAGAACACTGAAGCTTTCTTT. The chain joins TRBV30 to TRBJ1-1; D is undetermined. V shed 4 bases and J shed 1 base, with 22 bases lying between them. Germline-derived CDR1 and CDR2 are GTSNPN and SVGIG (reference sequence). CDR3 size: 17 residues. The whole variable domain, remainder taken from reference TRBV30 and TRBJ1-1, is SQTIHQWPATLVQPVGSPLSLECTVEGTSNPNLYWYRQAAGRGLQLLFYSVGIGQISSEVPQNLSASRPQDRQFILSSKKLLLSDSGFYLCAWTIAMVSTENTEAFFGQGTRLTVV.

The chain is built from TRBV19 and TRBJ2-1; 14 bases are shared with TRBD2. V was pared by 0 bases and J by 8 bases, with 3 bases of the junction left unmatched. The CDR3 length is 16 residues. CDR1 and CDR2 from the germline V gene are LNHDA and SQIVND (reference sequence). The CDR3 region is CASSIETSGGADEQFF. Written as DNA, the CDR3 is TGTGCCAGTAGTATAGAGACTAGCGGGGGGGCCGATGAGCAGTTCTTC.

This clone was seen a handful of times. The chain couples TRBV6-1 to TRBJ2-3, with TRBD2 matching over 7 bases. The CDR3 is 16 amino acids. In germline, CDR1 is MNHNS, CDR2 SASEGT. V was pared by 1 base and J by 0 bases, with 4 bases of the junction left unmatched. CDR3 region: CASSEVLADSTDTQYF. For the CDR3, the DNA is TGTGCCAGCAGTGAAGTTCTAGCGGACAGCACAGATACGCAGTATTTT.

This clone was seen only once. V gene TRBV19 combines with J gene TRBJ1-6; unclear D gene. CDR1 is LNHDA and CDR2 is SQIVND in the germline V gene (reference sequence). Trimming shortened V by 5 bases and J by 8 bases, and 10 bases separated the two germline ends. The CDR3 covers 13 residues. CDR3 amino acids: CASSDAPDSPLHF. The CDR3 region has the DNA TGTGCCAGTAGTGATGCCCCGGATTCACCCCTCCACTTT.

The J gene is TRBJ2-1, the V gene TRBV11-3; unclear D gene. The germline V and J ends were trimmed by 8 bases and 0 bases, with 11 bases remaining between them. The CDR3 has 14 amino acids. Germline assignment: CDR1 SGHNT and CDR2 YENEEA. The CDR3 loop reads CASATRSSYNEQFF. CDR3 nucleotide sequence: TGTGCCAGCGCTACACGGAGCTCCTACAATGAGCAGTTCTTC.

The chain combines TRBV19 with TRBJ2-1, with 9 bases that match TRBD2. The CDR3 runs to 15 residues. The junction had 10 bases not matched to a gene; V was cut back by 5 bases and J by 8 bases. CDR1 and CDR2 from the germline V gene are LNHDA and SQIVND (reference sequence). The CDR3 here is CASSPGTSPWDEQFF. CDR3 sequence (DNA): TGTGCCAGTAGTCCTGGGACTAGCCCCTGGGATGAGCAGTTCTTC.